The clone carrying this TCR beta chain was observed a few times. Antigen unknown. This specimen belongs to a study of cytomegalovirus exposure and HLA in healthy donors. General study findings and limits: The authors later found HLA-associated TCR beta chains more clonally expanded than equally common others. Many donors carried some public TCRs, although rarity characterized most TCR sequences. The authors reported that TCR beta sequences could predict HLA-A and HLA-B alleles. These predictions were accurate for most subjects in the first cohort.

Donors likely had unrecorded immune exposures despite being nominally healthy when sampled. The PCR made use of 60 Vbeta and 13 Jbeta primers. Here immunoSEQ multiplex PCR was the method, and the copy in TCRdb shows in-frame clones only, minus some. Among over 100,000 clones listed, about four fifths were seen once. Germline V gene data show CDR1 as SGHNT and CDR2 as YYREEE (reference sequence). CDR3 size: 16 residues. The V end was cut by 4 bases, the J end by 0 bases, with 13 bases between. The rearrangement uses TRBV5-4 and TRBJ2-2; no definite D call. Sequencing input: PBMCs. The sequence was obtained from a young man in good health and CMV-seropositive. The CDR3 DNA is TGTGCCAGCAGCCGACCTGGGCCTTCGAACACCGGGGAGCTGTTTTTT. Its protein product is CASSRPGPSNTGELFF.